The 21 T cell receptor beta chains in this list originate from one sample, sequenced in a study of breast tumors, draining lymph nodes, adjacent tissues. MiXCR was run by TCRdb on the multiplex PCR reads, yielding one entry per CDR3 protein. The sample holds approximately 230,000 distinct CDR3 sequences; 30% to 35% are singletons and the top ten take about 3.9%. Axillary draining lymph nodes of breast cancer patients supplied the node samples. The source material was axillary lymph node tissue. These receptors all come from a female donor with breast cancer. Some clones in this sample may be carry-over from other donors' samples.

This clonotype appeared many times. The chain carries TRBV12-3 or TRBV12-4 and TRBJ1-2; 10 bases agree with TRBD1. This CDR3 contains 15 residues. Trimming removed 3 bases from V and 4 bases from J; junction bases left unmatched: 5. Here the CDR3 DNA reads TGTGCCAGCAGTTTCACCGGGACAGGGGCCTATGGCTACACCTTC. Translation gives CASSFTGTGAYGYTF.

This clonotype was detected a few times. The gene calls are TRBV6-1 and TRBJ2-7; TRBD2 might be the D (5 bases). The CDR3 is 13 amino acids. Germline CDR1 reads MNHNS; CDR2 reads SASEGT. The germline V and J ends were trimmed by 3 bases and 2 bases, with 8 bases remaining between them. CDR3 amino acids: CASSDSRAYEQYF. For the CDR3, the DNA is TGTGCCAGCAGTGATTCGCGGGCCTACGAGCAGTACTTC.

This clonotype was picked up many times. The V and J genes are TRBV7-2 and TRBJ2-1; TRBD2 matches at 12 bases. CDR1 SGHTA and CDR2 FQGNSA come from the germline V gene. This CDR3 is built from 16 residues. J lost 4 bases, V lost 5 bases, and 6 bases had no gene match. CDR3 DNA sequence: TGTGCCAGCAGCCCGCCGGGACTAGCGGGTTACAATGAGCAGTTCTTC. It codes for CASSPPGLAGYNEQFF.

This clonotype was counted between two and nine times. Since a much larger clone is just one base distant, this may be a read error. The chain carries TRBV7-3 and TRBJ2-1; 8 bases agree with TRBD1. This CDR3 has 15 residues. The germline gives CDR1 SGHTA, CDR2 FQGTGA. The CDR3 sequence is CASSPFRGRANEQLF. The CDR3 DNA sequence: TGTGCCAGCAGCCCATTCAGGGGGCGAGCTAATGAGCAGCTCTTC.

This clonotype was seen ten or more times. The chain couples TRBV20-1 to TRBJ2-3; TRBD1 matches 8 bases. The junction had 12 bases not matched to a gene; V was cut back by 5 bases and J by 2 bases. CDR3 length equals 16 residues. Germline V CDR1 and CDR2: DFQATT, SNEGSKA (reference sequence). The CDR3, as DNA: TGCAGTGCTCTTAACCTGGACAGGGTAAACACAGATACGCAGTATTTT. Its protein product is CSALNLDRVNTDTQYF.

This clonotype occurred many times. The V gene is TRBV7-2, the J gene TRBJ2-6, with 10 bases identical to TRBD1. V lost 5 bases, J lost 0 bases, and 4 bases stayed unmatched. Germline assignment: CDR1 SGHTA and CDR2 FQGNSA. The CDR3 contains 17 residues. In nucleotides, the CDR3 is TGTGCCAGCAGCCTGGGACAGGGGCGCTCTGGGGCCAACGTCCTGACTTTC. This translates into CASSLGQGRSGANVLTF.

Ten or more counts support this clonotype. The rearrangement uses TRBV5-1 and TRBJ2-7; 7 bases align to TRBD1. The CDR3 is 12 amino acids. The V segment lost 6 bases and the J segment 7 bases; nucleotides outside the gene matches: 7. Germline V lookup: CDR1 SGHRS, CDR2 YFSETQ. CDR3 DNA sequence: TGCGCCAGCACCAAGACAGGGCTTGAGCAGTACTTC. The encoded protein is CASTKTGLEQYF.

The V and J genes are TRBV30 and TRBJ2-1; possibly TRBD1 or TRBD2 for D (8 bases each). The ends were cut back, 5 bases at V and 5 bases at J, with 31 bases in the middle. From germline, CDR1 is GTSNPN and CDR2 SVGIG (reference sequence). The CDR3 has 19 amino acids. This CDR3 is CAWRSWDRIVGREDNEQFF. The DNA of the CDR3 is TGTGCCTGGCGTTCTTGGGACAGGATCGTGGGGCGGGAGGACAATGAGCAGTTCTTC. Full variable domain (outside the CDR3, taken from reference TRBV30 and TRBJ2-1): SQTIHQWPATLVQPVGSPLSLECTVEGTSNPNLYWYRQAAGRGLQLLFYSVGIGQISSEVPQNLSASRPQDRQFILSSKKLLLSDSGFYLCAWRSWDRIVGREDNEQFFGPGTRLTVL.

A remark on this clonotype: Sequence at one end of the junction differs from germline and may be a read error. The chain links TRBV7-9 to TRBJ2-7; TRBD1 aligns across 8 bases. From germline, CDR1 is SEHNR and CDR2 FQNEAQ (reference sequence). This CDR3 is built from 14 residues. The CDR3 DNA sequence: TGTGCCAGCAGCTTAGCGGGACAGGCCTGCGAGCGGTACTTC. Encoded protein: CASSLAGQACERYF.

This clonotype was detected many times. V is TRBV20-1 and J is TRBJ2-1; 10 bases map to TRBD2. Per the germline V gene, CDR1 is DFQATT and CDR2 is SNEGSKA (reference sequence). The CDR3 sequence is 16 residues long. After removal of 0 bases from V and 6 bases from J, the junction contained 8 bases not matched to a gene. The CDR3 here is CSARDRGLAGANEQFF. The CDR3 nucleotides read TGCAGTGCTAGAGATCGAGGGCTAGCGGGAGCCAATGAGCAGTTCTTC.

This clonotype was counted many times. This rearrangement joins TRBV2 to TRBJ2-3; 10 nucleotides line up with TRBD2. Per germline, CDR1 SNHLY and CDR2 FYNNEI. The CDR3 sequence is 14 residues long. Germline trimming cut 8 bases from V and 4 bases from J; bases unmatched to any gene: 6. In DNA form, the CDR3 reads TGTGCCAGCCGGACTAGCGGCAAAGCAGATACGCAGTATTTT. Translated, it gives CASRTSGKADTQYF.

CDR3 region: CATSDTGTGPPYEQYF. As DNA, the CDR3 is TGTGCCACCAGTGATACAGGGACAGGGCCTCCCTACGAGCAGTACTTC. This chain joins TRBV24-1 and TRBJ2-7, with 9 bases that match TRBD1. The V segment lost 3 bases and the J segment 2 bases; nucleotides outside the gene matches: 7. The CDR3 has 16 amino acids. The germline gives CDR1 KGHDR, CDR2 SFDVKD.

The gene calls are TRBV2 and TRBJ2-5; 10 bases are a match to TRBD1. The CDR3 is 15 amino acids. CDR1 is SNHLY and CDR2 is FYNNEI in the germline V gene. Trimming took 5 bases from V and 4 from J; bases not matched to a gene: 7. This CDR3 is CASSQDRGIGETQYF. Here the CDR3 DNA reads TGTGCCAGCAGTCAGGACAGGGGGATCGGAGAGACCCAGTACTTC.

This clonotype has ten or more counts. The V and J genes are TRBV14 and TRBJ2-1; 11 bases agree with TRBD1. CDR1 is SGHDN, CDR2 FVKESK, per germline. J lost 7 bases, V lost 4 bases, and 6 bases had no gene match. The CDR3 loop spans 15 amino acids. The CDR3 DNA reads as TGTGCCAGCAGCCCTTGGACAGGGGGCGGGAATGAGCAGTTCTTC. As protein: CASSPWTGGGNEQFF.

About this clonotype: Given a much more abundant clone one base away, this may be a read error. The V call is TRBV5-6, the J call TRBJ2-1; D unresolved. Germline CDR1 reads SGHDT; CDR2 reads YYEEEE. CDR3 length equals 16 residues. Trimming stripped 5 bases from V and 6 bases from J, with 21 bases between. The CDR3 DNA is TGTGCCAGCAGTCCAGACCTCGCACGGATTCTCAATGAGCAGTTCTTC. As protein: CASSPDLARILNEQFF.

Points on this clonotype: A single base separates this from a much larger clone, so it may be a read error. The J gene is TRBJ2-1, the V gene TRBV20-1; TRBD2 aligns across 11 bases. The CDR3 is 14 amino acids. Looked up from germline, CDR1 is DFQATT and CDR2 is SNEGSKA (reference sequence). Trimming at V came to 5 bases and at J to 9 bases, leaving 9 bases not matched to a gene. The CDR3 nucleotides are TGCAGTGCTTCTACTAGCGGGAGTTGGACTGAGCAGTTCTTC. Its protein product is CSASTSGSWTEQFF.

The table lists this clonotype with many counts. The CDR3 DNA reads as TGTGCCAGCAGCGTAGGTTCCGGGGGCGCTGGGGCCAACGTCCTGACTTTC. This sequence encodes CASSVGSGGAGANVLTF. The gene calls are TRBV9 and TRBJ2-6; D could derive from TRBD1 or TRBD2 (6 bases each). Germline CDR1 reads SGDLS; CDR2 reads YYNGEE. The ends were cut back, 0 bases at V and 2 bases at J, with 12 bases in the middle. CDR3 size: 17 residues.

As for this clonotype: At one of its ends the junction is not consistent with the germline gene, which may arise from a read error. The rearrangement joins TRBV7-7 to TRBJ1-2; TRBD1 might be the D (6 bases). The germline V gene encodes CDR1 SSHAT and CDR2 FNYEAQ (reference sequence). The CDR3 has 15 amino acids. CDR3 DNA sequence: TGTGCTAGCAGCTTAAAACTGGACAGAGCGTATGGCTACCCCTTC. It is translated as CASSLKLDRAYGYPF.

This clonotype was counted once. The CDR3 coding sequence is TGTGCCAGCAGTTTGAGGGACTCTGGGGCCAACGTCCTGACTTTC. This gives the protein CASSLRDSGANVLTF. The rearrangement links TRBV12-3 or TRBV12-4 to TRBJ2-6, with D tentatively TRBD2 (5 bases). The CDR3 is made up of 15 amino acids. Between the trimmed V and J ends, which lost 3 bases and 0 bases, there was a span of 6 bases.

This clonotype was seen at least ten times. V usage is TRBV19 and J usage is TRBJ1-3; D is ambiguous. The CDR3 has 15 amino acids. Germline V gives CDR1 LNHDA, CDR2 SQIVND (reference sequence). Between the trimmed V and J ends, which lost 3 bases and 3 bases, there was a span of 12 bases. DNA for the CDR3: TGTGCCAGTAGTATCATGGCATCTCATGGAAACACCATATATTTT. It encodes CASSIMASHGNTIYF.

The V call is TRBV15, the J call TRBJ1-6; TRBD1 might be the D (6 bases). This CDR3 comprises 15 residues. The germline gives CDR1 LNHNV, CDR2 YYDKDF (reference sequence). Trimming pared 3 bases from V and 5 bases from J, leaving 11 bases between. Written as DNA, the CDR3 is TGTGCCACCAGCAGCGCCGGACAGCATAATTCACCCCTCCACTTT. It yields the protein CATSSAGQHNSPLHF.